A single TCR beta chain is shown here with its context. Assay: immunoSEQ multiplex PCR; the TCRdb copy retains only in-frame clones and omits some. Among roughly 60,000 clones, roughly 80% were seen once, and the ten largest hold 1.9%. The germline CDR1 and CDR2 sequences are SQVTM and ANQGSEA. V lost 7 bases, J lost 5 bases, and 8 bases stayed unmatched. The CDR3 runs to 13 residues. This specimen comes from a study of OX40 agonist ivuxolimab in advanced cancers. The TCR comes from an adult with an advanced solid tumor such as melanoma, head and neck, liver or kidney cancer. The specimen was CD4+ or CD8+ T cells sorted from blood, collected in a trial of the OX40 agonist ivuxolimab. The chain recombines TRBV29-1 with TRBJ2-1, with TRBD1 matching over 7 bases. CDR3 sequence (DNA): TGCAGCGCCGAAAGAGACAGGGACAATGAGCAGTTCTTC. This translates into CSAERDRDNEQFF.